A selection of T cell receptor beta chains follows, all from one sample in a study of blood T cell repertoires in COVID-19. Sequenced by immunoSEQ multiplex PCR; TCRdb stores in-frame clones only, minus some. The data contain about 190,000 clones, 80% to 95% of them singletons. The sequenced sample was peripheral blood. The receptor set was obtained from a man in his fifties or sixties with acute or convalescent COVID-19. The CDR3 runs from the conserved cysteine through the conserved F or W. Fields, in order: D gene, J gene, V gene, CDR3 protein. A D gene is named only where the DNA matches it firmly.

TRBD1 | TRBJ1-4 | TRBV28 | CASTLGQLNEKLFF
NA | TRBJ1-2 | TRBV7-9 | CASSSGVGYGYTF
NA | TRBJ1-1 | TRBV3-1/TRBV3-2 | CASSHRGSFTEAFF
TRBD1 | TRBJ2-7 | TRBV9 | CASSGGTGRVPYEQYF
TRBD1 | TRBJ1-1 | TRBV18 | CASSPQGQDTEAFF
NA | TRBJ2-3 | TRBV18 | CASSPLQDTDTQYF
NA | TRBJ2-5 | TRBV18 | CASSVADPQETQYF
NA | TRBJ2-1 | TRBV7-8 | CASQVDYHGNNEQFF
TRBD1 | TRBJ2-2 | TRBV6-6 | CASSGRDRGTGELFF
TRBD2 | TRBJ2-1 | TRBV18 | CASSPTSGRGEQFF
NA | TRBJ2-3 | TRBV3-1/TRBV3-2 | CASSQWQGTDTQYF
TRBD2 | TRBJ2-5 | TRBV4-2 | CASSQDLAGGGETQYF
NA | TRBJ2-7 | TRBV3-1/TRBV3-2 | CASSQGTYEQYF
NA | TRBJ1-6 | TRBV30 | CAWSVTGYNSPLHF
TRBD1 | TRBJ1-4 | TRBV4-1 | CASSQGTGAQNEKLFF
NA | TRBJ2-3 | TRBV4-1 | CASSHGGLRERGSTDTQYF
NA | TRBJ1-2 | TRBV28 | CASSFGRAHYGYTF
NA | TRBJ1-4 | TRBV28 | CASSSRIGTNEKLFF
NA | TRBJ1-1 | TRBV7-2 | CASSLRAGGPGTEAFF
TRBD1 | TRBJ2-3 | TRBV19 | CASAQTGSTDTQYF
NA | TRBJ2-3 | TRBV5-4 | CASSLAVPSQSDTQYF
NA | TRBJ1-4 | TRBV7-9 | CASSSYSNEKLFF
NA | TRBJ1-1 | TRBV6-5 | CASTKTLGQITKAFF
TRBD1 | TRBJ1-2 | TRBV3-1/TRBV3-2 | CASSPSDRVNGGYTF
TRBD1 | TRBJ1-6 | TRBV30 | CAWRERTGGPYNSPLHF
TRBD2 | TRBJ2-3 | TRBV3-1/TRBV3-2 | CASSSQAGVSTDTQYF
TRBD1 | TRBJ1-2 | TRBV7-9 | CASSPGQGNYGYTF
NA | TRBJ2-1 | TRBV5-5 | CASSPLNNEQFF
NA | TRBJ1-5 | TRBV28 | CASSLDYNQPQHF
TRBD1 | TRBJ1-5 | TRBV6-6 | CASRQDRGGQPQHF
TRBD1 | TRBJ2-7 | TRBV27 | CASSRGQGHEQYF
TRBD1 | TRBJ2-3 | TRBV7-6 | CASSLAGTGRTDTQYF
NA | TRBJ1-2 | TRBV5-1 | CASSVGQGRGYGYTF
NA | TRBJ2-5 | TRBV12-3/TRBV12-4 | CASSLSRGKTQYF
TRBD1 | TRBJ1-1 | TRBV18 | CASSPRTGDTEAFF
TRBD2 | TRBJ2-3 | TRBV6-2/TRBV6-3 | CASSYVLAGGRLSTDTQYF
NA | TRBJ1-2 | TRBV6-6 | CASSYPTQSAYGYTF
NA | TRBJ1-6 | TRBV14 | CASSPRQTRNSPLHF
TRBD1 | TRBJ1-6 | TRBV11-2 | CASSLGDRELSPLHF
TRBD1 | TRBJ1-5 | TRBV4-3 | CASSQSHRGNQPQHF
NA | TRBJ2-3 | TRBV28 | CASRFLASSGTDTQYF
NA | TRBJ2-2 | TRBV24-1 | CATSDPARGDTGELFF
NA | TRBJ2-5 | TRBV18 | CASSPPGSRGQTQYF
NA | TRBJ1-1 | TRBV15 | CATSRDARGSSEAFF
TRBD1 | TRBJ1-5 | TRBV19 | CASSFSDREVGSNQPQHF
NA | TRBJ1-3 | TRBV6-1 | CASSEVRGSGNTIYF
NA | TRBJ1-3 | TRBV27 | CASSARDTGNTIYF
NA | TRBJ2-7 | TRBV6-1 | CASSEAGHLSSYEQYF
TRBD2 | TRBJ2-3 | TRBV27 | CASSSLAGGLTDTQYF
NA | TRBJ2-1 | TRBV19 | CASNSRLVYNEQFF
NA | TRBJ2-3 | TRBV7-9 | CASRLDWADTQYF
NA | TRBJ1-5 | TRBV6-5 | CASSRTASGNQPQHF